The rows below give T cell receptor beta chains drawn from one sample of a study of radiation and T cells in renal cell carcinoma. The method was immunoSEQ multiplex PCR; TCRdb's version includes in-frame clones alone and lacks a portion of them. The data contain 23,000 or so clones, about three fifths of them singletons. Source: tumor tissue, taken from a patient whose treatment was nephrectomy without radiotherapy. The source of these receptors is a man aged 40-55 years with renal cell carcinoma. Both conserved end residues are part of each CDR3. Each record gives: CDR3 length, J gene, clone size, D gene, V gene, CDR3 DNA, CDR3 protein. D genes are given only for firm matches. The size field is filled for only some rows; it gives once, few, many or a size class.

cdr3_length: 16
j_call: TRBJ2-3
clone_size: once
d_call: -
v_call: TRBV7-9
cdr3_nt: TGTGCCAGCAGCCCCACACGGGGCGGTAGCACAGATACGCAGTATTTT
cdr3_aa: CASSPTRGGSTDTQYF

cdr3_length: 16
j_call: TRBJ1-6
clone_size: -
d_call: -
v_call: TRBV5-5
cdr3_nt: TGTGCCAGCAGCTTGCACCAAAGCTCCTATAATTCACCCCTCCACTTT
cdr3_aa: CASSLHQSSYNSPLHF

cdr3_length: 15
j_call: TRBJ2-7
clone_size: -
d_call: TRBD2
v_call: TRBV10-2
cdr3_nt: TGCGCCAGCAGTGAGGTCGGACTAGCCTCCTACGAGCAGTACTTC
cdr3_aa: CASSEVGLASYEQYF

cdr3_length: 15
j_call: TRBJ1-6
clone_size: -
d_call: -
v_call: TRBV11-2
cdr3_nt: TGTGCCAGCAGCGGGGAGGGATCGGGAAATTCACCCCTCCACTTT
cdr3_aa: CASSGEGSGNSPLHF

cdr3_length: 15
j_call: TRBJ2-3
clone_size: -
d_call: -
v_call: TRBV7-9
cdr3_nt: TGTGCCAGCAGCTTAGTTTCAGGGAGCACAGATACGCAGTATTTT
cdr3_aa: CASSLVSGSTDTQYF

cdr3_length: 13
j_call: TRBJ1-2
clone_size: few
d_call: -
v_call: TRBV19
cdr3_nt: TGTGCCAGTAGTATTCAGTCCGGCTATGGCTACACCTTC
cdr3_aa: CASSIQSGYGYTF

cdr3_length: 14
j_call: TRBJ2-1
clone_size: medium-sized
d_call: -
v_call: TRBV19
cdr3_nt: TGTGCCAGTAGTATAGGGACTCACTACAATGAGCAGTTCTTC
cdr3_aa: CASSIGTHYNEQFF

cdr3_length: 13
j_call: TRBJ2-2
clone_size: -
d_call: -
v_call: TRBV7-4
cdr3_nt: TGTGCCAGCAGCTTAGGTTACACCGGGGAGCTGTTTTTT
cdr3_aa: CASSLGYTGELFF

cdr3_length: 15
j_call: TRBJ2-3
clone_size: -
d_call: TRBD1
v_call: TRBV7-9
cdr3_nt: TGTGCCAGCAGCCTACAGGGGGTCAGCACAGATACGCAGTATTTT
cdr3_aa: CASSLQGVSTDTQYF

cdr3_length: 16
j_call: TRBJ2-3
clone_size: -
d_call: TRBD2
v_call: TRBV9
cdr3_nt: TGTGCCAGCAGCGTGGGGCCTAGCGGGAGAGGGGATACGCAGTATTTT
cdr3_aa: CASSVGPSGRGDTQYF

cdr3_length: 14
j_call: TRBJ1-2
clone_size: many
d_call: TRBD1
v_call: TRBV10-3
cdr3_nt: TGTGCCATCAGTGCGGTCAGGGGGAATAGTGGCTACACCTTC
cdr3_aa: CAISAVRGNSGYTF

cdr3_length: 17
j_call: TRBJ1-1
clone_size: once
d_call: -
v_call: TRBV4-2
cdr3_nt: TGTGCCAGCAGCTCCACTGGAAGGACAGTCCAGAACACTGAAGCTTTCTTT
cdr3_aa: CASSSTGRTVQNTEAFF

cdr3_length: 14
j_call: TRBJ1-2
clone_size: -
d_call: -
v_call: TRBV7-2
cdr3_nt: TGTGCCAGCAGCTCTTGGGCCGGCCAAACTGGCTACACCTTC
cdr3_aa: CASSSWAGQTGYTF

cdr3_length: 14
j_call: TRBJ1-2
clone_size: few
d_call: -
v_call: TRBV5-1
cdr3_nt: TGCGCCAGCAGCTTGGATGGACAAATGCGTGGCTACACCTTC
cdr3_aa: CASSLDGQMRGYTF

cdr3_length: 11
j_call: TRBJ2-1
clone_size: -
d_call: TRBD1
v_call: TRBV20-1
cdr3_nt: TGCGGCTTCGACAGGGTCAATGAGCAGTTCTTC
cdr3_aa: CGFDRVNEQFF

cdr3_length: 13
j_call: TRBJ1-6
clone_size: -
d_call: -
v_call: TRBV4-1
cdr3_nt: TGCGCCAGCAGCCCAGACAGAAATTCACCCCTCCACTTT
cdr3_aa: CASSPDRNSPLHF

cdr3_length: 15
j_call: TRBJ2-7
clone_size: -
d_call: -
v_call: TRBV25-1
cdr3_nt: TGTGCCAGCAGTGAAGGGAGGGGGACGCTCTACGAGCAGTACTTC
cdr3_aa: CASSEGRGTLYEQYF

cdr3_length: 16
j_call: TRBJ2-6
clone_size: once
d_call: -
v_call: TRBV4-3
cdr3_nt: TGCGCCAGCAGCCAAGATGGGTACTCTGGGGCCAACGTCCTGACTTTC
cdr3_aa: CASSQDGYSGANVLTF

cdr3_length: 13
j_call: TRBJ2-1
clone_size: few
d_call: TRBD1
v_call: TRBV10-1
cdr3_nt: TGCGCCAGCAGTGACAGGGGGCACAATGAGCAGTTCTTC
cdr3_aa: CASSDRGHNEQFF

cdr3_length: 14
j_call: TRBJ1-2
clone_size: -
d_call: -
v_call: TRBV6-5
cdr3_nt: TGTGCCAGCAGTGACTCGGCCAGGAACTATGGCTACACCTTC
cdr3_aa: CASSDSARNYGYTF

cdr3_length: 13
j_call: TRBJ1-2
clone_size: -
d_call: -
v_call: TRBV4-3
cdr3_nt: TGCGCCAGCAGCCAAGGAAGAGGGTACGGCTACACCTTC
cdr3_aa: CASSQGRGYGYTF

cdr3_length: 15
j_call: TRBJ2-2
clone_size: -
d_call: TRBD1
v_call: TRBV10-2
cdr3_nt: TGCGCCAGCCGGGACCCGGGACAGGCCCCCGGGGAGCTGTTTTTT
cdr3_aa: CASRDPGQAPGELFF

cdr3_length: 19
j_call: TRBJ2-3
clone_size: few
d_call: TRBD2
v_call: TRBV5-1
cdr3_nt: TGCGCCAGCAGCTACCTCGGGACTAATCGAGCCGCTAGCACAGATACGCAGTATTTT
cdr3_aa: CASSYLGTNRAASTDTQYF

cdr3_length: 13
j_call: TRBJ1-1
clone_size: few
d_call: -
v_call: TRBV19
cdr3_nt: TGTGCCAGTAGTATAGGGGAAGACACTGAAGCTTTCTTT
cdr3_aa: CASSIGEDTEAFF

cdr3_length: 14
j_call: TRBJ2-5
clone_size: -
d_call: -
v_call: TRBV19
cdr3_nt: TGTGCCAGTAGTGGGACATTTTTAGCTGAGACCCAGTACTTC
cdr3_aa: CASSGTFLAETQYF

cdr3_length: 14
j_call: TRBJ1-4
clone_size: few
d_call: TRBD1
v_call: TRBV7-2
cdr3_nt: TGTGCCAGCAGCCGGACAGGGGGCGGTGAAAAACTGTTTTTT
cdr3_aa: CASSRTGGGEKLFF

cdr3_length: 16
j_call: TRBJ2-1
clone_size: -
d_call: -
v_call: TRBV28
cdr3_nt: TGTGCCAGCAGTCCCCCCGAGGGGTTCTCCTACAATGAGCAGTTCTTC
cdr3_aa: CASSPPEGFSYNEQFF

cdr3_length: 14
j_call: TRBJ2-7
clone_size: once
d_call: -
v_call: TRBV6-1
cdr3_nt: TGTGCCAGCAGTGAGGCGGGGAGCTCCTACGAGCAGTACTTC
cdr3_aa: CASSEAGSSYEQYF

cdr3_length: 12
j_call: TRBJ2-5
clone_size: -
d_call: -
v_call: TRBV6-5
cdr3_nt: TGTGCCAGCAGTGGAGACCAAGAGACCCAGTACTTC
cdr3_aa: CASSGDQETQYF

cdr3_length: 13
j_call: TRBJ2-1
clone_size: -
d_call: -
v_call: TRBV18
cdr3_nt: TGTGCCAGCTCACCACGGACCGACAATGAGCAGTTCTTC
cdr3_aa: CASSPRTDNEQFF

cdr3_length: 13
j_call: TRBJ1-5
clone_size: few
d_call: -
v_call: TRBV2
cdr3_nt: TGTGCCAGCAATTTAGGACTAAATCAGCCCCAGCATTTT
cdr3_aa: CASNLGLNQPQHF

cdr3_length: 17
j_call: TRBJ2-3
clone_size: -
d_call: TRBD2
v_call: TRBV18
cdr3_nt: TGTGCCAGCTCACCAGGACTAGCGGGGACAAGTACAGATACGCAGTATTTT
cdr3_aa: CASSPGLAGTSTDTQYF

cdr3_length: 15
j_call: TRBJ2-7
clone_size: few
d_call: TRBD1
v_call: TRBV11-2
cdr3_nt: TGTGCCAGCAGCTTTGGACAGGGGGATTCCTACGAGCAGTACTTC
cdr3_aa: CASSFGQGDSYEQYF

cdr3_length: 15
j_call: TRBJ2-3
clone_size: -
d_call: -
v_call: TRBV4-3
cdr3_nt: TGCGCCAGCAGCCAAGGATTCGGACGACGAGATACGCAGTATTTT
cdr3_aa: CASSQGFGRRDTQYF

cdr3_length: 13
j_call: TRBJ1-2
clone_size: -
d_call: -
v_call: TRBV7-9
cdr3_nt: TGTGCCAGCAGCTTATGGCAGTCGGGAGGCTACACCTTC
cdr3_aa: CASSLWQSGGYTF

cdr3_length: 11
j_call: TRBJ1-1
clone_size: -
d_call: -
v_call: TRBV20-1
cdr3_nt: TGCAGTGCTACAGGGGACACTGAAGCTTTCTTT
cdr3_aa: CSATGDTEAFF